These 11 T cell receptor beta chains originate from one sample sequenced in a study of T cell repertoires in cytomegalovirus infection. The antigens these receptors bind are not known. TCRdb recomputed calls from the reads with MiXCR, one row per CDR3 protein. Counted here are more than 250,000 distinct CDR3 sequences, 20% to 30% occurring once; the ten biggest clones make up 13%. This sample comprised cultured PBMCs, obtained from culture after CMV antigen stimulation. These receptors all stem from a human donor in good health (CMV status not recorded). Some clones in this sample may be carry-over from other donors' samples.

The CDR3 is CASIGGQIQETQYF. CDR3 nucleotides: TGTGCCAGCATAGGTGGACAGATTCAAGAGACCCAGTACTTC. This chain joins TRBV2 and TRBJ2-5, with D possibly matching TRBD1 (6 bases). CDR1 is SNHLY and CDR2 is FYNNEI in the germline V gene. Trimming left V 7 bases short and J 2 bases short, with 14 bases between. The length of the CDR3 is 14 residues.

Here the CDR3 reads CASSFLEGEVGYTF. CDR3 sequence (DNA): TGTGCCAGCAGCTTTTTAGAGGGGGAGGTTGGCTACACCTTC. This chain uses TRBV7-8 with TRBJ1-2, with D perhaps TRBD1 (6 bases). Germline loops: CDR1 SGHVS, CDR2 FQNEAQ. Trimming left V 3 bases short and J 7 bases short, with 15 bases between. The length of the CDR3 is 14 residues.

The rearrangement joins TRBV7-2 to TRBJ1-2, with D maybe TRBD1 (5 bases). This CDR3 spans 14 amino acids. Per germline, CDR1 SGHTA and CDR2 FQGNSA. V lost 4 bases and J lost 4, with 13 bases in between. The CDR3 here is CASSSRDGIYGYTF. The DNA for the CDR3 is TGTGCCAGCAGCTCCCGGGACGGGATCTATGGCTACACCTTC.

CDR3 DNA: TGTGCCAGCAGATCCGGGACAGGGGGGACAGATACGCAGTATTTT. The encoded protein is CASRSGTGGTDTQYF. The gene calls are TRBV6-8 and TRBJ2-3; 11 bases align to TRBD1. V was pared by 6 bases and J by 3 bases, with 5 bases of the junction left unmatched. Germline lookup yields CDR1 MNHGY and CDR2 SAAAGT. This CDR3 spans 15 amino acids.

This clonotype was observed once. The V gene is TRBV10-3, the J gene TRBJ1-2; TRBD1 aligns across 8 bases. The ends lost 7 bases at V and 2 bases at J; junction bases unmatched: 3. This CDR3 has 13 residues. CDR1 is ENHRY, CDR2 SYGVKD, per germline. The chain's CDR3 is CAINGQGNYGYTF. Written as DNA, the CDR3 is TGTGCCATCAACGGACAGGGCAACTATGGCTACACCTTC.

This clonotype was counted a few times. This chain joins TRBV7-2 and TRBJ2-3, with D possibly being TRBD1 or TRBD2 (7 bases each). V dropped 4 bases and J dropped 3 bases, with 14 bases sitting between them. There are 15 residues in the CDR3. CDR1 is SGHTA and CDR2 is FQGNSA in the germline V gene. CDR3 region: CASSSGGAITDTQYF. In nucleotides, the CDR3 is TGTGCCAGCAGCTCAGGGGGGGCAATAACAGATACGCAGTATTTT.

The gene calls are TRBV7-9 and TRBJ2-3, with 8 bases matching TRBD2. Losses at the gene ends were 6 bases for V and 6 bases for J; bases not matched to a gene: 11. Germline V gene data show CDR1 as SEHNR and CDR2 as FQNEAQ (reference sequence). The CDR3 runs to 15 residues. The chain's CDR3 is CASSQTGGPLDTQYF. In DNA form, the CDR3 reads TGTGCCAGCAGTCAAACGGGAGGGCCTTTGGATACGCAGTATTTT. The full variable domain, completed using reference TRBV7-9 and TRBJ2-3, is DTGVSQNPRHKITKRGQNVTFRCDPISEHNRLYWYRQTLGQGPEFLTYFQNEAQLEKSRLLSDRFSAERPKGSFSTLEIQRTEQGDSAMYLCASSQTGGPLDTQYFGPGTRLTVL.

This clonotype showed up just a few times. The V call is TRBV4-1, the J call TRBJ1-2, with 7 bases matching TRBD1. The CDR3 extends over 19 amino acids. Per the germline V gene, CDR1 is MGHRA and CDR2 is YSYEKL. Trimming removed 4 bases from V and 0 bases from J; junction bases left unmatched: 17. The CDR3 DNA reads TGCGCCAGCAGCCCTCCACCATCCGGGACAGCGAATGCTAACTATGGCTACACCTTC. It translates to CASSPPPSGTANANYGYTF.

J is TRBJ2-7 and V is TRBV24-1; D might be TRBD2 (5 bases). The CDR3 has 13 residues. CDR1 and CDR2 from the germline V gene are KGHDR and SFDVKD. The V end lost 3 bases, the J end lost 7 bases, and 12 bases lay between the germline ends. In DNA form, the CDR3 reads TGTGCCACCAGTGATAGGTCCAGGAGGGAGCAGTACTTC. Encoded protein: CATSDRSRREQYF.

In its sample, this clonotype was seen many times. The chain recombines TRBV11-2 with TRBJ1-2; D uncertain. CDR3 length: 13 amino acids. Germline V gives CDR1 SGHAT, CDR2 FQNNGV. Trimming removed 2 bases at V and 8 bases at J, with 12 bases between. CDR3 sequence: CASSLSGSRGYTF. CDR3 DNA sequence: TGTGCCAGCAGCTTATCTGGGAGTCGCGGCTACACCTTC.

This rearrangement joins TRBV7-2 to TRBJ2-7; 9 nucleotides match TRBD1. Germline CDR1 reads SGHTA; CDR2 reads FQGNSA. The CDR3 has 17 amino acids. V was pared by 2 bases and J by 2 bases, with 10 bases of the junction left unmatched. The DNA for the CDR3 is TGTGCCAGCAGCTTAAATGCAGGACAGGGGACCCCCTACGAGCAGTACGTC. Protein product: CASSLNAGQGTPYEQYV.